This TCR beta chain was captured in a study of blood T cell repertoires in COVID-19. Across the whole study: Material from acute and convalescent COVID-19 was sourced from the United States, Italy and Spain.

Profiling relied on immunoSEQ multiplex PCR, and the TCRdb table lists in-frame clones only, not all of them. The data hold about 350,000 clones, with about 90% observed a single time. The age range of participants was about 18 to 89 years, with residence in under 30 US areas. Allocation to cohorts depended on clinical history reported by the participants. Exposed volunteers were people who met a COVID-19 case within 2 weeks before study entry. Turning to this clone: Relative to the germline gene, one junction end is altered; a read error may explain this.

This CDR3 contains 16 residues. Germline V gene lookup returns CDR1 SEHNR and CDR2 FQNEAQ (reference sequence). The sequencing sample was made of PBMCs or T cells enriched from blood (not recorded which). The chain couples TRBV7-9 to TRBJ2-2; TRBD2 aligns across 9 bases. The TCR originated in a woman in her twenties or thirties who had been exposed to COVID-19. CDR3 sequence: CASTLVGLANTGELFF. The CDR3 DNA reads TGTGCCAGCACCTTAGTGGGACTAGCAAACACCGGGGAGCTGTTTTTT.